The clone carrying this TCR beta chain was observed many times. This entry comes from a study of human T cells and chemical hapten exposure. Study details: 2% DPC applied to a roughly 2 cm by roughly 2 cm arm area sensitized donors.

Germline V gives CDR1 KGHDR, CDR2 SFDVKD. CDR3 length: 16 amino acids. V shed 3 bases and J shed 0 bases, with 10 bases lying between them. The library tagged individual cDNA molecules with unique molecular identifiers. Authors' analysis steps: TCRs per sample had a median of approximately 98,000 and ranged from about 23,224 to 700,000. TCRdb reprocessed the RACE reads with MiXCR, giving one entry per CDR3 protein. TCRdb, not the original authors, processed these V and J calls. The sample gives about 100,000 distinct CDR3 sequences, 11% of which show up once; approximately 3.3% is in the top ten. The time point is: patch test 2, 6 weeks after DPC sensitization. Treatment: therapeutic diphenylcyclopropenone sensitization with weekly scalp DPC. Extraction of total RNA was performed on unfractionated whole blood.

The input for sequencing was whole blood, taken in connection with sensitization to the hapten diphenylcyclopropenone (DPC). The chain links TRBV24-1 to TRBJ2-2; a weak D match, TRBD1 (6 bases). The origin of this receptor is a woman aged 40 to 50 with alopecia areata. Some clones in this sample may be carry-over from other donors' samples. The CDR3 DNA reads as TGTGCCACCAGTGATGCGGACAGACCGAACACCGGGGAGCTGTTTTTT. Its translation is CATSDADRPNTGELFF.